This T cell receptor (beta chain) was found in a study of blood T cell repertoires in COVID-19. Assay used: immunoSEQ multiplex PCR; TCRdb lists only in-frame clones, some missing. Here the sample spans 150,000 or so clones, less than 90% being singletons. The receptor was derived from a woman between 45 and 65 years old who had recovered from COVID-19. The material sequenced was PBMCs or T cells enriched from blood (not recorded which).

As DNA, the CDR3 is TGTGCCAGCAGCCGGACATACCACAACTCCTATAATTCACCCCTCCACTTT. Translating it yields CASSRTYHNSYNSPLHF. The rearrangement uses TRBV7-2 and TRBJ1-6; D is possibly TRBD1 (5 bases). The germline V gene encodes CDR1 SGHTA and CDR2 FQGNSA. This CDR3 region has 17 residues. The V end lost 5 bases, the J end lost 0 bases, and 14 bases lay between the germline ends. Filled out from reference TRBV7-2 and TRBJ1-6, the complete variable domain reads GAGVSQSPSNKVTEKGKDVELRCDPISGHTALYWYRQSLGQGLEFLIYFQGNSAPDKSGLPSDRFSAERTGGSVSTLTIQRTQQEDSAVYLCASSRTYHNSYNSPLHFGNGTRLTVT.